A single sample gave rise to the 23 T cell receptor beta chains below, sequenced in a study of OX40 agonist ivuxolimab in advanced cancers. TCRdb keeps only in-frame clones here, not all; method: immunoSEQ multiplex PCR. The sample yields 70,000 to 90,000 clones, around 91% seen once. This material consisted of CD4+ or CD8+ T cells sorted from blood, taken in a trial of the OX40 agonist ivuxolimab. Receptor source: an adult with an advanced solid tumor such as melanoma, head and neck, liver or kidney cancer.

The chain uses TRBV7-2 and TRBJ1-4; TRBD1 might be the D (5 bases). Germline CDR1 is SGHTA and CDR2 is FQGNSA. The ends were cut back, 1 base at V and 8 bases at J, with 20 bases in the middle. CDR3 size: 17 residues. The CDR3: CASSLGFGGELGEKLFF. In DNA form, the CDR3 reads TGTGCCAGCAGCTTAGGATTCGGGGGGGAGTTAGGAGAAAAACTGTTTTTT. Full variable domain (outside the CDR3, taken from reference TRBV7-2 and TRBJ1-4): GAGVSQSPSNKVTEKGKDVELRCDPISGHTALYWYRQSLGQGLEFLIYFQGNSAPDKSGLPSDRFSAERTGGSVSTLTIQRTQQEDSAVYLCASSLGFGGELGEKLFFGSGTQLSVL.

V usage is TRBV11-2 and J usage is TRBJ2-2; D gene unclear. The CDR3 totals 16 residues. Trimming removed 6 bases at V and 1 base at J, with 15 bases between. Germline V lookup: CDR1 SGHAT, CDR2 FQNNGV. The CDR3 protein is CASRPIGRQNTGELFF. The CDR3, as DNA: TGTGCCAGCAGACCAATAGGGCGTCAGAACACCGGGGAGCTGTTTTTT.

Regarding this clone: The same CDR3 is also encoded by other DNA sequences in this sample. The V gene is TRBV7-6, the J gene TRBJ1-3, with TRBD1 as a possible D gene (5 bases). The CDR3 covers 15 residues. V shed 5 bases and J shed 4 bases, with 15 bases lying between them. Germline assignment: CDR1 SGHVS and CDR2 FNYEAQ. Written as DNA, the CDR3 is TGTGCCAGCAGCCCGGGGCAGGGATGGGGAAACACCATATATTTT. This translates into CASSPGQGWGNTIYF.

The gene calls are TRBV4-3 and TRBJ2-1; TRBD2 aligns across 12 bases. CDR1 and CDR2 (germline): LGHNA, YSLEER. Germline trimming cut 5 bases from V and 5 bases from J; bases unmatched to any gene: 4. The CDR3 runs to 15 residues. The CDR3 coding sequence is TGCGCCAGCAGCGGGACTAGCGGGCTGAACAATGAGCAGTTCTTC. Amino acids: CASSGTSGLNNEQFF.

The CDR3 region is CASSWETITGRHEQFF. The CDR3 DNA is TGTGCCAGCAGCTGGGAGACTATCACCGGGCGACATGAGCAGTTCTTC. This rearrangement joins TRBV5-8 to TRBJ2-1, with D perhaps TRBD2 (5 bases). Trimming stripped 3 bases from V and 8 bases from J, with 21 bases between. Germline V CDR1 and CDR2: SGHTS, YDEGEE. The CDR3 runs to 16 residues.

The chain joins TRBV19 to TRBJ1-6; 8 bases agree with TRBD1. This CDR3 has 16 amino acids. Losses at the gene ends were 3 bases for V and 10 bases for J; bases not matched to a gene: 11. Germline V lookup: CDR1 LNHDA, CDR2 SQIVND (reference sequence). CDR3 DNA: TGTGCCAGTAGTATGGGAGACAGGGGACGACGGTCACCCCTCCACTTT. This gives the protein CASSMGDRGRRSPLHF.

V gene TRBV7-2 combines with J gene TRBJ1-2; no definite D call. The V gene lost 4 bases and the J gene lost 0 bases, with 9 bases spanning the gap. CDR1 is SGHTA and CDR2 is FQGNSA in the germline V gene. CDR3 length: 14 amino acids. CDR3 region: CASSSGEANYGYTF. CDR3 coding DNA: TGTGCCAGCAGCTCGGGTGAGGCTAACTATGGCTACACCTTC.

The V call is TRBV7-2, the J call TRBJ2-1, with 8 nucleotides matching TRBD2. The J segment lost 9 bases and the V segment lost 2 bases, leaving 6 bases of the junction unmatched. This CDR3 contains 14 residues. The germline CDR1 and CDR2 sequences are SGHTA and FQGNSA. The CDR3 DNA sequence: TGTGCCAGCAGCTTACCCGGGACTAGGGTTGAGCAGTTCTTC. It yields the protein CASSLPGTRVEQFF. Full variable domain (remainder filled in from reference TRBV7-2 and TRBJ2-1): GAGVSQSPSNKVTEKGKDVELRCDPISGHTALYWYRQSLGQGLEFLIYFQGNSAPDKSGLPSDRFSAERTGGSVSTLTIQRTQQEDSAVYLCASSLPGTRVEQFFGPGTRLTVL.

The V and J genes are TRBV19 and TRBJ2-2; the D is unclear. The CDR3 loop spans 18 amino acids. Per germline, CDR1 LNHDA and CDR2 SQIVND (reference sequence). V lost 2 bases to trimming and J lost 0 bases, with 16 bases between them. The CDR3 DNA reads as TGTGCCAGTAGTATACAGGCCTCTCGGCCGACGAACACCGGGGAGCTGTTTTTT. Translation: CASSIQASRPTNTGELFF.

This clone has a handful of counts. CDR3 sequence (DNA): TGTGCCAGTAGTATAATGGCGGAGACCTCCTACGAGCAGTACTTC. Encoded protein: CASSIMAETSYEQYF. The chain carries TRBV19 and TRBJ2-7; no clear D. The V gene's germline CDR1 is LNHDA and CDR2 SQIVND (reference sequence). The CDR3 sequence is 15 residues long. Trimming cost V 2 bases and J 0 bases, with 11 bases left between them.

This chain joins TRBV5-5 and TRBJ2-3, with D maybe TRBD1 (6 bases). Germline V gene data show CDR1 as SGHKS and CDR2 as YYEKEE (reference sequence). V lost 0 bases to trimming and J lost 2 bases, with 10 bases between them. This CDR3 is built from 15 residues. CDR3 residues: CASSLAQGNTDTQYF. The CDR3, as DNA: TGTGCCAGCAGCTTGGCGCAGGGGAACACAGATACGCAGTATTTT.

This CDR3 is CASREDRRNTEAFF. As DNA, the CDR3 is TGTGCCAGCAGGGAGGACAGGAGGAACACTGAAGCTTTCTTT. The genes are TRBV25-1 and TRBJ1-1; TRBD1 matches at 7 bases. The CDR3 totals 14 residues. V lost 6 bases, J lost 1 base, and 5 bases stayed unmatched. The germline V gene encodes CDR1 MGHDK and CDR2 SYGVNS.

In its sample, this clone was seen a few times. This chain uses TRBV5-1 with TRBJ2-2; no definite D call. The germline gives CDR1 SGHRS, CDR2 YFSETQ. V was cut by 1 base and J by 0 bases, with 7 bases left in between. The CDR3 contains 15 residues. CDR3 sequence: CASSLFAANTGELFF. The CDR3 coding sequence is TGCGCCAGCAGCTTGTTCGCAGCGAACACCGGGGAGCTGTTTTTT.

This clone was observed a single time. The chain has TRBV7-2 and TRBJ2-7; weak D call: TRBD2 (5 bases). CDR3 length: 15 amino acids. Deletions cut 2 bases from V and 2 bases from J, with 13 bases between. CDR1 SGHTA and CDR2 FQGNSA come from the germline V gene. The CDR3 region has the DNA TGTGCCAGCAGCTTACGACAAGCGGTTGCCTACGAGCAGTACTTC. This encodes CASSLRQAVAYEQYF.

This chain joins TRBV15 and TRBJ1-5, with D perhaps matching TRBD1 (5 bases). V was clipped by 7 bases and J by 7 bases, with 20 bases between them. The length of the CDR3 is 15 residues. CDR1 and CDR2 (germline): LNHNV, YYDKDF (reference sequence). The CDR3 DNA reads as TGTGCCACCAACCCGACGGGGGGGGTAGAGCAGCCCCAGCATTTT. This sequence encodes CATNPTGGVEQPQHF.

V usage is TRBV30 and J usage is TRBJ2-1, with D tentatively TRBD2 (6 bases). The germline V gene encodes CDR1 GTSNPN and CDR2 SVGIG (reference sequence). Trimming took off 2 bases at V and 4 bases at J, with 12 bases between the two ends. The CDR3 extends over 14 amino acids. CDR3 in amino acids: CAWSLSSGYNEQFF. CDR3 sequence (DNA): TGTGCCTGGAGTTTAAGTAGCGGATACAATGAGCAGTTCTTC.

The CDR3 protein is CASTTSGTGANVLTF. The CDR3 coding sequence is TGTGCCAGCACGACTAGCGGGACTGGGGCCAACGTCCTGACTTTC. The chain couples TRBV28 to TRBJ2-6; 11 bases fit TRBD2. Germline lookup yields CDR1 MDHEN and CDR2 SYDVKM. Losses at the gene ends were 7 bases for V and 2 bases for J; bases not matched to a gene: 1. The CDR3 loop spans 15 amino acids.

For the CDR3, the DNA is TGTGCCAGCAGCTTATTGCGTGGACCGGGAAGCTACAATGAGCAGTTCTTC. Translated: CASSLLRGPGSYNEQFF. The chain joins TRBV11-2 to TRBJ2-1, with D possibly TRBD2 on 5 matching bases. Germline V gene data show CDR1 as SGHAT and CDR2 as FQNNGV. CDR3 length equals 17 residues. Trimming shortened V by 2 bases and J by 3 bases, and 17 bases separated the two germline ends.

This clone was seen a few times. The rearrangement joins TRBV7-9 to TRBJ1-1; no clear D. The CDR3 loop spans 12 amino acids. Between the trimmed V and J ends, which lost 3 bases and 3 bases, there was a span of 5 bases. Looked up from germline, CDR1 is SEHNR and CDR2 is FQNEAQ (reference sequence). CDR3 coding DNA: TGTGCCAGCAGCTTCATGGACACTGAAGCTTTCTTT. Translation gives CASSFMDTEAFF.

The CDR3 DNA reads TGTGCCAGCAGCTTGCTAGCGGGAGGGCCGAACAATGAGCAGTTCTTC. Its protein product is CASSLLAGGPNNEQFF. This chain joins TRBV7-6 and TRBJ2-1; TRBD2 matches at 12 bases. This CDR3 has 16 amino acids. The junction had 5 bases not matched to a gene; V was cut back by 3 bases and J by 5 bases. Germline V gene sequence: CDR1 SGHVS, CDR2 FNYEAQ.

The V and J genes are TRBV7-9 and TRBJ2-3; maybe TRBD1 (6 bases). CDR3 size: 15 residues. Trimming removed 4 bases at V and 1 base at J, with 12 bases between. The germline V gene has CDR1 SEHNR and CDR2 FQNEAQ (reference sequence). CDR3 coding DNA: TGTGCCAGCAGCTCGCAGGGGCCACGCACAGATACGCAGTATTTT. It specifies CASSSQGPRTDTQYF.

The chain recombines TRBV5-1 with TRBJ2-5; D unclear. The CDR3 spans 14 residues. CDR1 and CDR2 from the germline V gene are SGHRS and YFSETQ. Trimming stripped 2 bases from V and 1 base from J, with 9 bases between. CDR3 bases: TGCGCCAGCAGCTTAGGGCCGGGCCAAGAGACCCAGTACTTC. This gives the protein CASSLGPGQETQYF. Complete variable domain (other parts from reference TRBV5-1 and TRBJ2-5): KAGVTQTPRYLIKTRGQQVTLSCSPISGHRSVSWYQQTPGQGLQFLFEYFSETQRNKGNFPGRFSGRQFSNSRSEMNVSTLELGDSALYLCASSLGPGQETQYFGPGTRLLVL.

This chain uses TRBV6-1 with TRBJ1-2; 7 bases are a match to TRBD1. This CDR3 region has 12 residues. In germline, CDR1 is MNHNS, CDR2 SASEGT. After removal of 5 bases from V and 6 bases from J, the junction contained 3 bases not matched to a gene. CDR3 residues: CASSPQGDGYTF. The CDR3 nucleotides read TGTGCCAGCAGTCCGCAGGGGGATGGCTACACCTTC.